The sequence of this T cell receptor beta chain was determined in a study of shared clonotypes between healthy human individuals. Deep was the level used in running the assay. Only in-frame clones appear in the TCRdb table, and some are missing; sequencing was by immunoSEQ multiplex PCR. The repertoire includes 2 million to 3 million clones, 80% to 95% of them detected once, and 0.36% sits in the top ten. Negatively enriched CD4+ T cells were divided by CD45RA into naive and memory. In germline, CDR1 is SEHNR, CDR2 FQNEAQ (reference sequence). Trimming took 4 bases from V and 7 from J; bases not matched to a gene: 7. This CDR3 is 17 amino acids long.

This chain joins TRBV7-9 and TRBJ2-2, with 15 bases aligning to TRBD2. The clonotype comes from a man between 18 and 35 years old in good health. Some clones in this sample may be carry-over from other donors' samples. Material for sequencing was naive CD4+ T cells from PBMCs. The subset here: CD45RA+ positively selected. CDR3 sequence reads: CASSSGLAGGPFGELFF. For the CDR3, the DNA is TGTGCCAGCAGCTCAGGACTAGCGGGAGGGCCTTTCGGGGAGCTGTTTTTT.